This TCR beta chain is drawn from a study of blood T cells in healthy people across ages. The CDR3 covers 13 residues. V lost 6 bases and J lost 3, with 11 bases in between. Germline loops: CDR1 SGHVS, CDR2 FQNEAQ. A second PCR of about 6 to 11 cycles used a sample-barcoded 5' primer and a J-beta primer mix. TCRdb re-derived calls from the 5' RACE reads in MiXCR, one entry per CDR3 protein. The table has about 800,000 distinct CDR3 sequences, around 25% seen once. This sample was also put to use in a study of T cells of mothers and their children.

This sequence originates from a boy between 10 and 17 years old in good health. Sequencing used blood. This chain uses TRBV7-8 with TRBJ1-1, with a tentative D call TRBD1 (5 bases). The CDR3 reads CASRPIGDTEAFF. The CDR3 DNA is TGTGCCAGCAGACCAATAGGGGACACTGAAGCTTTCTTT.